A selection of T cell receptor beta chains follows, all from one sample in a study of blood T cells in healthy people across ages. TCRdb reprocessed the 5' RACE reads with MiXCR, giving one entry per CDR3 protein. The table records about 780,000 distinct CDR3 sequences, 35% to 50% of them present only once. Input material: blood. These receptors were taken from a man older than 75 in good health. CDR3s include the opening cysteine and the closing phenylalanine or tryptophan. Fields, in order: clone size, D gene, V gene, J gene, CDR3 DNA, CDR3 protein. A D gene is named only where the DNA matches it firmly. The size of a clone is reported for some rows only, either as once, few or many, or as a class for expanded clones.

-	TRBD1	TRBV3-1	TRBJ2-5	TGTGCCAGTAGCCAAGAAAGGCAGGGGGCGCGGCAAGAGACCCAGTACTTC	CASSQERQGARQETQYF
many	-	TRBV14	TRBJ2-5	TGTGCCAGCAGCCCTCGAATAGCAGAGACCCAGTACTTC	CASSPRIAETQYF
-	-	TRBV11-2	TRBJ2-6	TGTGCCAGCTCACCGAGCAGCTCTGGGGCCAACGTCCTGACTTTC	CASSPSSSGANVLTF
-	TRBD2	TRBV6-6	TRBJ2-5	TGTGCCAGCAGTTACTCTATGGTAGCGGGAGGTCGGGAGACCCAGTACTTC	CASSYSMVAGGRETQYF
few	TRBD2	TRBV18	TRBJ2-5	TGTGCCAGTCTGGGACTAGCGGGAGAAGAGACCCAGTACTTC	CASLGLAGEETQYF
-	-	TRBV28	TRBJ2-6	TGTGCCAGCAGTGTCCGGGACACCAGCTCTGGGGCCGACGTCCTGACTTTC	CASSVRDTSSGADVLTF
-	-	TRBV15	TRBJ2-7	TGTGCCACCAGCAGAGATTCGGACTACGAGCAGTACTTC	CATSRDSDYEQYF
-	-	TRBV28	TRBJ1-1	TGTGCCAGTGCCACCCGGAGAACTGAAGCTTTCTTT	CASATRRTEAFF
-	-	TRBV29-1	TRBJ1-4	TGCAGCATCAGAGCGGCGGGTAATGAAAAACTGTTTTTT	CSIRAAGNEKLFF
-	-	TRBV5-1	TRBJ2-7	TGCGCCAGCAGCTTTGAAGTAAGCTACGAGCAGTACTTC	CASSFEVSYEQYF
few	-	TRBV11-3	TRBJ2-3	TGTGCCAGCAGCGAATACGGGAGAGCGACAGATACGCAGTATTTT	CASSEYGRATDTQYF
-	TRBD2	TRBV6-5	TRBJ2-1	TGTGCCAGCAGAGCCGGGACTAGCGGTGTCCATGAGCAGTTCTTC	CASRAGTSGVHEQFF
-	-	TRBV7-2	TRBJ2-5	TGTGCCAGCAGCTTAGCAGGGCTCTCACAAGAGACCCAGTACTTC	CASSLAGLSQETQYF
few	-	TRBV5-1	TRBJ1-1	TGCGCCAGCAGCTTGGCCAGGGATGAAGCTGAAGCTTTCTTT	CASSLARDEAEAFF
-	-	TRBV5-1	TRBJ2-3	TGCGCCAGCAGCCCGGTGACCCCAGATACGCAGTATTTT	CASSPVTPDTQYF
few	TRBD1	TRBV30	TRBJ2-7	TGTGCCTGGGGGCCAGGGACAGACATGGGCGAGCAGTACTTC	CAWGPGTDMGEQYF
-	-	TRBV9	TRBJ1-1	TGTGTCAGCAGCGTTGGGGGGAACACTGAAGCTTTCTTT	CVSSVGGNTEAFF
few	TRBD2	TRBV12-3/TRBV12-4	TRBJ2-7	TGTGCCAGCAGTACGAGATCCGGGACTAAAGTCGAGCAGTACTTC	CASSTRSGTKVEQYF
-	-	TRBV10-3	TRBJ2-5	TGTGCCATCAGTGAGGCCATAGAAGAGACCCAGTACTTC	CAISEAIEETQYF
-	TRBD1	TRBV15	TRBJ2-3	TGTGCCACCAGCAGAGATCGGGGGCAGGGGGCAGTGAAAGATACGCAGTATTTT	CATSRDRGQGAVKDTQYF
-	-	TRBV4-2	TRBJ2-7	TGTGCCAGCAGCCAAGAGGGTTCCCGGTTCGAGCAGTACTTC	CASSQEGSRFEQYF
-	TRBD2	TRBV24-1	TRBJ2-1	TGTGCCACCAGTAGGGCCAGACTAGCGGGAGGCAATGAGCAGTTCTTC	CATSRARLAGGNEQFF
many	TRBD1	TRBV5-1	TRBJ2-7	TGCGCCAGCAGCTTGGGGGGGACAGATGCGGGCGAGCAGTACTTC	CASSLGGTDAGEQYF
-	-	TRBV5-1	TRBJ1-6	TGCGCCAGCAGCTTGGCCAGTGATTCACCCCTCCACTTT	CASSLASDSPLHF
few	TRBD1	TRBV25-1	TRBJ1-1	TGTGCCAGCAGTGGTCCGGGACAGGGAATGAACACTGAAGCTTTCTTT	CASSGPGQGMNTEAFF
few	TRBD1	TRBV11-2	TRBJ2-7	TGTGCCAGCGGACAGGGGACCTTCTACGAGCAGTACTTC	CASGQGTFYEQYF
-	-	TRBV6-2/TRBV6-3	TRBJ2-7	TGTGCCAGCACCCCGAGTAGCTTGTACGAGCAGTACTTC	CASTPSSLYEQYF
-	-	TRBV29-1	TRBJ2-5	TGCAGCGTTGTGAGTTACCAAGAGACCCAGTACTTC	CSVVSYQETQYF
-	-	TRBV12-3/TRBV12-4	TRBJ1-5	TGTGCCAGCAGTTTAAGTAAGGGGCAGGGCAATCAGCCCCAGCATTTT	CASSLSKGQGNQPQHF
few	TRBD1	TRBV12-3/TRBV12-4	TRBJ1-2	TGTGCCAGCAGGAAAACGGCGGATGTCAGGGGGCATGGCTACACCTTC	CASRKTADVRGHGYTF
once	-	TRBV5-1	TRBJ2-3	TGCACCAGCAGTTTTTTGGGAGCGGAGAGAGATACGCAGTATTTT	CTSSFLGAERDTQYF